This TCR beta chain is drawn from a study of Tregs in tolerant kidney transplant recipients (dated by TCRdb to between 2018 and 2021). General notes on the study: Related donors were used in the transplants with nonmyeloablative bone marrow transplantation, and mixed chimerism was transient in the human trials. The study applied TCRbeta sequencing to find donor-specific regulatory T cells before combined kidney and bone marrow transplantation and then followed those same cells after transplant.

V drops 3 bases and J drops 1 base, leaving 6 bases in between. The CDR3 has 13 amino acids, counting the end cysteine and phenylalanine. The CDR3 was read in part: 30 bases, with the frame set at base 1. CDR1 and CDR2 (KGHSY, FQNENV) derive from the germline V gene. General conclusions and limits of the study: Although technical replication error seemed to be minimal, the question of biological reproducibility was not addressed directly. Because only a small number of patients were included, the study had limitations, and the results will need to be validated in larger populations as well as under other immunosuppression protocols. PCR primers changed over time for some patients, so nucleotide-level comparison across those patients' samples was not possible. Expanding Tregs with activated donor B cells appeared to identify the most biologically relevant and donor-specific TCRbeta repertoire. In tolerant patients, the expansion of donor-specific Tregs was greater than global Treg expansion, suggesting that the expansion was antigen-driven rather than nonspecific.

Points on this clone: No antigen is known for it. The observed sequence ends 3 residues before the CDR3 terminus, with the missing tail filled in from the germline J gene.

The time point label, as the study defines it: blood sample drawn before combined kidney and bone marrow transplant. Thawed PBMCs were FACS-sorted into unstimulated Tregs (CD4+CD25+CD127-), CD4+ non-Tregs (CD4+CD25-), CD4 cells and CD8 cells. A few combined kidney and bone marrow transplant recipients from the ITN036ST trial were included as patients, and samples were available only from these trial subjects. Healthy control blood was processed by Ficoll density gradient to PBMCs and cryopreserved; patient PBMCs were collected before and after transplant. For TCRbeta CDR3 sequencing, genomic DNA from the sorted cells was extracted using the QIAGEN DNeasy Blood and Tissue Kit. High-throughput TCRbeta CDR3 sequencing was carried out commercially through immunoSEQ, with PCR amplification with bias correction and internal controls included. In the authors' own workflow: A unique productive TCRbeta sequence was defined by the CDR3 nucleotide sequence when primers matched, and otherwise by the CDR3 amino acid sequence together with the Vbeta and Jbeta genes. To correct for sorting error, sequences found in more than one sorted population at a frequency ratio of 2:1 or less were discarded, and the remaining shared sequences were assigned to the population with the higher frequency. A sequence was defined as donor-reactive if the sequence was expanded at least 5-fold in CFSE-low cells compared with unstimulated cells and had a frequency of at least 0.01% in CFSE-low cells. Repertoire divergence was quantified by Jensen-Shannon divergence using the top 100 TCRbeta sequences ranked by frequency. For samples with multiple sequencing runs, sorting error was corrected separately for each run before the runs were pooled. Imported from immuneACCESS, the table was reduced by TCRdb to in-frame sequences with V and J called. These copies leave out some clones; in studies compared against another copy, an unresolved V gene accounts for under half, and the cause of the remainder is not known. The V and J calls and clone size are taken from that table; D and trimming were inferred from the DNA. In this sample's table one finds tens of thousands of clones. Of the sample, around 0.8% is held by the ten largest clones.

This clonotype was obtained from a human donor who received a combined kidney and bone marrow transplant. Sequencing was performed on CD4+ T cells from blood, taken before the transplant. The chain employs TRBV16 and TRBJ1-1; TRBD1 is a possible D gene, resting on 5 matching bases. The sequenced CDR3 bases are TGTGCCAGCAGCCATGGACAGAACACTGAA. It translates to CASSHGQNTE. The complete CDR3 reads CASSHGQNTEAFF. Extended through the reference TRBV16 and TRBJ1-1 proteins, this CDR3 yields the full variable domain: GEEVAQTPKHLVRGEGQKAKLYCAPIKGHSYVFWYQQVLKNEFKFLISFQNENVFDETGMPKERFSAKCLPNSPCSLEIQATKLEDSAVYFCASSHGQNTEAFFGQGTRLTVV.